This TCR beta chain is from a study of monozygotic twins with inflammatory bowel disease. Study outcomes and limitations: Repertoire similarity did not differ between concordant and discordant twins, possibly owing to limited power. Lower sharing of clonotypes with other individuals was seen in IBD patients than in healthy twins. This was most marked in patients showing signs of disease activity. A reduction in TCRbeta diversity (inverse Simpson) was seen in IBD patients relative to healthy co-twins.

Of note for this clonotype: The antigen is undetermined.

Germline CDR1 and CDR2: SGHTA and FQGNSA. The CDR3 is 13 residues long. PCR of TCRalpha and TCRbeta cDNA was nested, with two rounds of about 16 and 10 cycles. After re-calling the 5' RACE reads, TCRdb lists one entry per CDR3 protein, DNA absent. Recorded for this sample: over 350,000 distinct CDR3 sequences. The sequence was collected from a human donor with ulcerative colitis or Crohn's disease, or a healthy co-twin of an affected twin (not recorded which). What was sequenced was blood. The V gene is TRBV7-2, the J gene TRBJ1-2; as DNA is missing, the TRBD1 call by TCRdb cannot be tested. The CDR3 sequence is CASTLDLRTGYTF.